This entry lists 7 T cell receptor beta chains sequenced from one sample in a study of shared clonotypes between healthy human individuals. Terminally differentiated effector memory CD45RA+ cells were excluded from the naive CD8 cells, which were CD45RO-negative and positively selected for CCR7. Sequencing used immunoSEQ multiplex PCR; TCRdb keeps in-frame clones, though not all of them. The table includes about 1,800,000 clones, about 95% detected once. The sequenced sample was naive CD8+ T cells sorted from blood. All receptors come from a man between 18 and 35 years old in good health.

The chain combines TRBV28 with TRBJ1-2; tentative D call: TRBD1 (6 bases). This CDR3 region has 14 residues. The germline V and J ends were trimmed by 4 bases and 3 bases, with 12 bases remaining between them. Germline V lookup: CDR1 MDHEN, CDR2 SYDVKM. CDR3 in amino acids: CASSSTGTYYGYTF. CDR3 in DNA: TGTGCCAGCAGTTCCACCGGGACATACTATGGCTACACCTTC.

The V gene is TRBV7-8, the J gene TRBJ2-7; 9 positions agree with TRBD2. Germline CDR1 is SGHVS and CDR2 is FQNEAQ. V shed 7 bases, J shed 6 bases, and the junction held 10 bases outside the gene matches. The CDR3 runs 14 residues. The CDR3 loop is CASTSGGFSLEQYF. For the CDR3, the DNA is TGTGCCAGCACAAGCGGGGGGTTCTCCCTCGAGCAGTACTTC.

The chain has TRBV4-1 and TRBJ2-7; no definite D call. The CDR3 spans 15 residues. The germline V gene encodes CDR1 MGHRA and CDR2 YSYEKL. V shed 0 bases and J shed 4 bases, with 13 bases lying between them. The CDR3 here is CASSQDNSQQYEQYF. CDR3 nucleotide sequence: TGCGCCAGCAGCCAAGATAACTCACAGCAATACGAGCAGTACTTC.

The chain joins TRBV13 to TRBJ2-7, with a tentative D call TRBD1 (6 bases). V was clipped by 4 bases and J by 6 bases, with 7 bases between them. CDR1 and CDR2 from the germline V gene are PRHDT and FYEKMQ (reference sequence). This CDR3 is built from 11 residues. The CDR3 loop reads CASSWGPEQYF. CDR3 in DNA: TGTGCCAGCAGCTGGGGGCCCGAGCAGTACTTC.

Written as DNA, the CDR3 is TGTGCCAGCAGCGTAGCAGCAGCCTACTCCTACGAGCAGTACTTC. It is translated as CASSVAAAYSYEQYF. V and J are TRBV9 and TRBJ2-7, with D unclear. This CDR3 has 15 amino acids. Trimming cost V 0 bases and J 0 bases, with 10 bases left between them. CDR1 is SGDLS and CDR2 is YYNGEE in the germline V gene.

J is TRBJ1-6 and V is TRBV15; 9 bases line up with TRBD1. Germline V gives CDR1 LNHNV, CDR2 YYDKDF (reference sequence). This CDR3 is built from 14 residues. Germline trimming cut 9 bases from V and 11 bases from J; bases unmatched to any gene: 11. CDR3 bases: TGTGCCACAGGTCCCGGGACAGGGCTTACACCCCTCCACTTT. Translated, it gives CATGPGTGLTPLHF.

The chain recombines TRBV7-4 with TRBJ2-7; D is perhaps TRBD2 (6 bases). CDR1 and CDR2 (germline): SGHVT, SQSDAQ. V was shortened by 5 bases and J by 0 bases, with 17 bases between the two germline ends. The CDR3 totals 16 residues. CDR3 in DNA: TGTGCCAGCAGCGTCCCCAAGCGGGCGAACTCCTACGAGCAGTACTTC. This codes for CASSVPKRANSYEQYF.